Shown below are 20 T cell receptor beta chains from a single sample sequenced in a study of blood T cell repertoires in COVID-19. Produced via immunoSEQ multiplex PCR; TCRdb's table is partial and in-frame only. Found here are some 290,000 clones, 81% of them singletons; the top ten hold around 3.2%. The specimen was peripheral blood. These TCRs come from a woman aged 55-70 years with active or convalescent COVID-19.

The V gene is TRBV5-5, the J gene TRBJ2-3; tentative D call: TRBD1 (5 bases). This CDR3 has 15 residues. CDR1 is SGHKS and CDR2 is YYEKEE in the germline V gene (reference sequence). Trimming took off 0 bases at V and 3 bases at J, with 11 bases between the two ends. The CDR3: CASSLGRVRTDTQYF. CDR3 nucleotides: TGTGCCAGCAGCTTGGGCAGGGTCCGGACAGATACGCAGTATTTT.

The J gene is TRBJ1-3, the V gene TRBV11-2, with D unclear. This CDR3 is built from 14 residues. Per the germline V gene, CDR1 is SGHAT and CDR2 is FQNNGV. Trimming took 6 bases from V and 3 from J, leaving 12 bases between them. In DNA, the CDR3 is TGTGCCAGCAGTTTTGGGCAAGTTGGAAACACCATATATTTT. Its translation is CASSFGQVGNTIYF.

The chain is built from TRBV7-2 and TRBJ2-2; possibly TRBD2 for D (5 bases). The CDR3 is 17 amino acids. In germline, CDR1 is SGHTA, CDR2 FQGNSA. V gave up 5 bases and J gave up 2 bases, with 18 bases separating them. This chain's CDR3 is CASSPGRGRGNTGELFF. The CDR3 nucleotides are TGTGCCAGCAGCCCTGGACGAGGTCGGGGAAACACCGGGGAGCTGTTTTTT. The full variable domain, in which reference TRBV7-2 and TRBJ2-2 provide the parts outside the CDR3, is GAGVSQSPSNKVTEKGKDVELRCDPISGHTALYWYRQSLGQGLEFLIYFQGNSAPDKSGLPSDRFSAERTGGSVSTLTIQRTQQEDSAVYLCASSPGRGRGNTGELFFGEGSRLTVL.

This rearrangement joins TRBV11-2 to TRBJ2-1; perhaps TRBD2 as D (6 bases). Germline CDR1 reads SGHAT; CDR2 reads FQNNGV. The CDR3 is 14 residues long. V was shortened by 5 bases and J by 7 bases, with 15 bases between the two germline ends. Written as DNA, the CDR3 is TGTGCCAGCAGCCCTCCCGGGGCGGGGAATGAGCAGTTCTTC. The encoded protein is CASSPPGAGNEQFF.

This chain joins TRBV6-5 and TRBJ1-1, with a possible D match to TRBD1 (5 bases). Germline CDR1 is MNHEY and CDR2 is SVGAGI. V was shortened by 2 bases and J by 5 bases, with 15 bases between the two germline ends. CDR3 size: 15 residues. The CDR3 sequence: CASSYDEGARTEAFF. CDR3 bases: TGTGCCAGCAGTTACGATGAAGGGGCGCGGACTGAAGCTTTCTTT.

This clone appeared once. This chain connects TRBV3-1 (or the pseudogene TRBV3-2) to TRBJ1-3; 8 bases match TRBD1. Germline CDR1 LGHDT, CDR2 YNNKEL (reference sequence). This CDR3 has 15 amino acids. The V gene end was trimmed by 6 bases and the J gene end by 4 bases; junction bases not matched to a gene: 8. In nucleotides, the CDR3 is TGTGCCAGCAGGGGACTGACAGGGGACGGAAACACCATATATTTT. It translates to CASRGLTGDGNTIYF.

The chain is built from TRBV5-1 and TRBJ2-5, with 7 positions matching TRBD1. The CDR3 has 15 residues. V gave up 0 bases and J gave up 3 bases; unmatched junction bases: 5. Germline-derived CDR1 and CDR2 are SGHRS and YFSETQ. CDR3 amino acids: CASSLGNRGEETQYF. CDR3 bases: TGCGCCAGCAGCTTGGGGAACAGGGGCGAAGAGACCCAGTACTTC.

The CDR3 protein is CASSPVTPPDTQYF. The CDR3, as DNA: TGTGCCAGCAGTCCGGTGACTCCTCCAGATACGCAGTATTTT. The chain carries TRBV6-2 or TRBV6-3 and TRBJ2-3; D gene uncertain. Germline V gives CDR1 MNHEY, CDR2 SVGEGT. V lost 5 bases to trimming and J lost 4 bases, with 13 bases between them. This CDR3 comprises 14 residues.

The chain recombines TRBV5-6 with TRBJ2-7, with D possibly matching TRBD1 (5 bases). The V gene's germline CDR1 is SGHDT and CDR2 YYEEEE. V lost 0 bases and J lost 4, with 14 bases in between. CDR3 size: 15 residues. CDR3 in amino acids: CASSLGVRAGYEQYF. The CDR3 nucleotides read TGTGCCAGCAGCTTGGGGGTCAGGGCAGGATACGAGCAGTACTTC.

This clone was seen only once. V is TRBV6-1 and J is TRBJ1-5; possible D gene TRBD1, 5 bases. Trimming shortened V by 1 base and J by 4 bases, and 8 bases separated the two germline ends. The CDR3 is made up of 14 amino acids. CDR1 and CDR2 (germline): MNHNS, SASEGT. CDR3 sequence (DNA): TGTGCCAGCAGTGAAGTTCAGGGAAATCAGCCCCAGCATTTT. This translates into CASSEVQGNQPQHF.

This clone was observed once. The V and J genes are TRBV19 and TRBJ2-5; possible D gene TRBD1, 7 bases. CDR3 length equals 17 residues. Trimming pared 5 bases from V and 1 base from J, leaving 20 bases between. The V gene's germline CDR1 is LNHDA and CDR2 SQIVND (reference sequence). Here the CDR3 DNA reads TGTGCCAGTAGTCAGGAGGGGACAGCCAGTTCCCAAGAGACCCAGTACTTC. Protein product: CASSQEGTASSQETQYF. Full variable domain (missing parts from reference TRBV19 and TRBJ2-5): DGGITQSPKYLFRKEGQNVTLSCEQNLNHDAMYWYRQDPGQGLRLIYYSQIVNDFQKGDIAEGYSVSREKKESFPLTVTSAQKNPTAFYLCASSQEGTASSQETQYFGPGTRLLVL.

V usage is TRBV2 and J usage is TRBJ1-1; D is uncertain. The V gene's germline CDR1 is SNHLY and CDR2 FYNNEI. The CDR3 totals 11 residues. Trimming pared 3 bases from V and 8 bases from J, leaving 7 bases between. The CDR3 loop reads CASSEVREAFF. In DNA, the CDR3 is TGTGCCAGCAGTGAGGTCCGGGAAGCTTTCTTT.

The J gene is TRBJ1-1, the V gene TRBV6-5; D is uncertain. Germline V gene sequence: CDR1 MNHEY, CDR2 SVGAGI. The germline V and J ends were trimmed by 0 bases and 0 bases, with 11 bases remaining between them. The CDR3 spans 16 residues. Written as DNA, the CDR3 is TGTGCCAGCAGTTACTCGTCCAGTTTCATGAACACTGAAGCTTTCTTT. Its translation is CASSYSSSFMNTEAFF.

The gene calls are TRBV2 and TRBJ2-7; 12 bases are a match to TRBD2. This CDR3 has 15 residues. Germline V gene sequence: CDR1 SNHLY, CDR2 FYNNEI. The V and J ends lost 5 bases and 2 bases, in that order; junction bases with no gene match: 4. The CDR3 region has the DNA TGTGCCAGCAGTTATTCTAGCGGGGGGGCCTACGAGCAGTACTTC. Translation: CASSYSSGGAYEQYF.

This clone was recorded only once. This chain uses TRBV5-1 with TRBJ2-2; 9 bases are a match to TRBD1. CDR3 length: 15 amino acids. Germline V gene lookup returns CDR1 SGHRS and CDR2 YFSETQ. V shed 0 bases and J 5 bases; nucleotides not matched to a gene: 2. The CDR3 reads CASSLAGQGTGELFF. CDR3 sequence (DNA): TGCGCCAGCAGCTTGGCAGGACAGGGGACCGGGGAGCTGTTTTTT. Supplemented by reference TRBV5-1 and TRBJ2-2, the full variable domain reads KAGVTQTPRYLIKTRGQQVTLSCSPISGHRSVSWYQQTPGQGLQFLFEYFSETQRNKGNFPGRFSGRQFSNSRSEMNVSTLELGDSALYLCASSLAGQGTGELFFGEGSRLTVL.

This chain links TRBV7-2 with TRBJ2-7, with D possibly TRBD2 on 5 matching bases. The CDR3 covers 15 residues. V lost 4 bases to trimming and J lost 2 bases, with 15 bases between them. CDR1 and CDR2 (germline): SGHTA, FQGNSA. The CDR3 is CASSSERIATYEQYF. As DNA, the CDR3 is TGTGCCAGCAGCTCCGAGCGAATAGCGACCTACGAGCAGTACTTC.

The rearrangement uses TRBV4-3 and TRBJ1-4; D is uncertain. The ends were cut back, 0 bases at V and 8 bases at J, with 19 bases in the middle. The CDR3 consists of 17 residues. CDR1 and CDR2 (germline): LGHNA, YSLEER. This CDR3 reads CASSQDPLASGSEKLFF. CDR3 DNA sequence: TGCGCCAGCAGCCAAGATCCACTCGCTAGTGGGAGCGAAAAACTGTTTTTT.

This chain uses TRBV6-5 with TRBJ1-1; possible D gene TRBD1, 6 bases. Trimming pared 7 bases from V and 5 bases from J, leaving 17 bases between. Germline assignment: CDR1 MNHEY and CDR2 SVGAGI. The CDR3 sequence is 14 residues long. CDR3 DNA sequence: TGTGCCAGCAAAATACAGGGCCCTTGGACTGAAGCTTTCTTT. It is translated as CASKIQGPWTEAFF.

V usage is TRBV5-4 and J usage is TRBJ1-2; TRBD1 is a possible D gene (6 bases). The CDR3 extends over 15 amino acids. The ends were cut back, 0 bases at V and 2 bases at J, with 11 bases in the middle. Germline lookup yields CDR1 SGHNT and CDR2 YYREEE (reference sequence). The CDR3: CASSLVPTGNYGYTF. CDR3 in DNA: TGTGCCAGCAGCTTGGTCCCCACAGGGAACTATGGCTACACCTTC. Using reference TRBV5-4 and TRBJ1-2 for the parts outside the CDR3, the full variable domain is ETGVTQSPTHLIKTRGQQVTLRCSSQSGHNTVSWYQQALGQGPQFIFQYYREEENGRGNFPPRFSGLQFPNYSSELNVNALELDDSALYLCASSLVPTGNYGYTFGSGTRLTVV.

This clone is a singleton in its sample. The rearrangement uses TRBV29-1 and TRBJ1-5; no reliable D call. V lost 4 bases and J lost 0, with 7 bases in between. Germline values: CDR1 SQVTM, CDR2 ANQGSEA. The CDR3 spans 13 residues. CDR3 DNA: TGCAGCGTTGCACAGAATAGCAATCAGCCCCAGCATTTT. Translated: CSVAQNSNQPQHF.